One sample yielded the 10 T cell receptor beta chains listed below, sequenced in a study of T cell changes during pregnancy in multiple sclerosis. Libraries were prepared by immunoSEQ multiplex PCR; TCRdb keeps only in-frame clonotypes and omits some of them. The data contain about 85,000 clones, roughly nine tenths of them singletons. The sample consisted of peripheral blood, taken in the first trimester of pregnancy. The receptors were sampled from a female donor with multiple sclerosis, enrolled in a pregnancy study.

The rearrangement joins TRBV19 to TRBJ2-6; the match to TRBD1 covers 8 bases. The CDR3 spans 18 residues. CDR1 LNHDA and CDR2 SQIVND come from the germline V gene (reference sequence). V was clipped by 4 bases and J by 2 bases; unmatched bases: 10. CDR3 nucleotides: TGTGCCAGTAGTACCAAACTACAGACAGGGGCTGGGGCCAACGTCCTGACTTTC. This sequence encodes CASSTKLQTGAGANVLTF.

The genes are TRBV29-1 and TRBJ1-5; 7 bases line up with TRBD1. CDR3 length equals 14 residues. After removal of 4 bases from V and 1 base from J, the junction contained 4 bases not matched to a gene. The germline V gene has CDR1 SQVTM and CDR2 ANQGSEA. CDR3 sequence (DNA): TGCAGCGTTGTCCCAGGGGGGAGCAATCAGCCCCAGCATTTT. It yields the protein CSVVPGGSNQPQHF.

The J gene is TRBJ2-7, the V gene TRBV2; possibly TRBD2 for D (6 bases). Deletions cut 5 bases from V and 0 bases from J, with 8 bases between. The germline V gene encodes CDR1 SNHLY and CDR2 FYNNEI. This CDR3 contains 13 residues. CDR3 residues: CASSPGDSYEQYF. CDR3 nucleotide sequence: TGTGCCAGCAGTCCGGGGGACTCCTACGAGCAGTACTTC.

V is TRBV27 and J is TRBJ1-2; D is uncertain. The CDR3 is 12 residues long. Trimming took off 6 bases at V and 3 bases at J, with 8 bases between the two ends. CDR1 and CDR2 from the germline V gene are MNHEY and SMNVEV (reference sequence). This chain's CDR3 is CASRGTYYGYTF. For the CDR3, the DNA is TGTGCCAGCAGGGGCACCTACTATGGCTACACCTTC.

V is TRBV5-4 and J is TRBJ1-6; perhaps TRBD1 as D (6 bases). The CDR3 spans 14 residues. The germline V and J ends were trimmed by 4 bases and 6 bases, with 11 bases remaining between them. In germline, CDR1 is SGHNT, CDR2 YYREEE (reference sequence). For the CDR3, the DNA is TGTGCCAGCAGCCGTGGACAGTTTAATTCACCCCTCCACTTT. Its protein product is CASSRGQFNSPLHF.

This clone has just one count. The CDR3 bases are TGTGCCTGGAGTCCGGGACTAGCGGGAGGGCCAAACTGGGAGACCCAGTACTTC. Amino acids: CAWSPGLAGGPNWETQYF. The chain carries TRBV30 and TRBJ2-5; 16 bases match TRBD2. This CDR3 has 18 residues. Trimming took 2 bases from V and 5 from J; bases not matched to a gene: 11. Germline V lookup: CDR1 GTSNPN, CDR2 SVGIG (reference sequence).

The chain is built from TRBV9 and TRBJ2-1, with 7 bases aligning to TRBD2. V shed 3 bases, J shed 4 bases, and the junction held 4 bases outside the gene matches. Germline V lookup: CDR1 SGDLS, CDR2 YYNGEE. The CDR3 runs to 14 residues. In nucleotides, the CDR3 is TGTGCCAGCAGCGCGACTAGCCCGTACAATGAGCAGTTCTTC. This sequence encodes CASSATSPYNEQFF.

V is TRBV29-1 and J is TRBJ1-1, with 8 bases aligning to TRBD1. Trimming removed 7 bases from V and 4 bases from J; junction bases left unmatched: 11. Germline V lookup: CDR1 SQVTM, CDR2 ANQGSEA. The CDR3 loop spans 14 amino acids. CDR3 in amino acids: CSAIGQGVSTEAFF. In DNA form, the CDR3 reads TGCAGCGCCATAGGACAGGGAGTATCCACTGAAGCTTTCTTT.

This chain connects TRBV19 to TRBJ2-2, with D possibly being TRBD1 (6 bases). Trimming took off 8 bases at V and 3 bases at J, with 16 bases between the two ends. Germline CDR1 is LNHDA and CDR2 is SQIVND (reference sequence). The CDR3 sequence is 15 residues long. CDR3 region: CASRAGASDTGELFF. In DNA form, the CDR3 reads TGTGCCAGTCGCGCAGGGGCGTCGGACACCGGGGAGCTGTTTTTT.

This clone showed up just once. The chain recombines TRBV6-1 with TRBJ2-5; a possible D gene is TRBD2 (6 bases). The CDR3 covers 14 residues. Germline V gene lookup returns CDR1 MNHNS and CDR2 SASEGT. The V gene lost 1 base and the J gene lost 4 bases, with 10 bases spanning the gap. The CDR3 here is CASSEVGGPETQYF. CDR3 nucleotide sequence: TGTGCCAGCAGTGAAGTCGGGGGTCCAGAGACCCAGTACTTC.